The 24 T cell receptor beta chains given below trace back to one sample, sequenced in a study of blood T cell repertoires in COVID-19. The assay was immunoSEQ multiplex PCR, and TCRdb's table has in-frame clones only and misses some. Of under 200,000 clones listed, approximately 86% were seen once; the top ten hold over 3.5%. Specimen: peripheral blood. These receptors were collected from a woman in her sixties who had recovered from COVID-19.

The chain combines TRBV24-1 with TRBJ2-1; 7 nucleotides match TRBD1. Germline loops: CDR1 KGHDR, CDR2 SFDVKD. V lost 4 bases to trimming and J lost 0 bases; unmatched junction nucleotides: 5. The CDR3 runs to 16 residues. CDR3 region: CATSEPTGSSYNEQFF. DNA of the CDR3: TGTGCCACCAGTGAACCGACAGGGAGCTCCTACAATGAGCAGTTCTTC.

The chain couples TRBV11-2 to TRBJ2-3; TRBD1 might be the D (6 bases). The CDR3 is made up of 15 amino acids. Trimming took off 0 bases at V and 5 bases at J, with 12 bases between the two ends. CDR1 and CDR2 (germline): SGHAT, FQNNGV. The CDR3 DNA reads as TGTGCCAGCAGCTTAGATAGGACAGTCAAAGATACGCAGTATTTT. Translation gives CASSLDRTVKDTQYF. The entire variable domain, with the rest obtained from reference TRBV11-2 and TRBJ2-3, is as follows: EAGVAQSPRYKIIEKRQSVAFWCNPISGHATLYWYQQILGQGPKLLIQFQNNGVVDDSQLPKDRFSAERLKGVDSTLKIQPAKLEDSAVYLCASSLDRTVKDTQYFGPGTRLTVL.

The chain has TRBV5-1 and TRBJ2-7; 12 bases line up with TRBD1. CDR3 length: 15 residues. From germline, CDR1 is SGHRS and CDR2 YFSETQ. Trimming removed 4 bases from V and 6 bases from J; junction bases left unmatched: 8. CDR3 sequence (DNA): TGCGCCAGCAGCCAGACGGGACAGGGGGCTTCCGAGCAGTACTTC. Protein product: CASSQTGQGASEQYF. Drawing the rest from reference TRBV5-1 and TRBJ2-7, the complete variable domain is KAGVTQTPRYLIKTRGQQVTLSCSPISGHRSVSWYQQTPGQGLQFLFEYFSETQRNKGNFPGRFSGRQFSNSRSEMNVSTLELGDSALYLCASSQTGQGASEQYFGPGTRLTVT.

The rearrangement joins TRBV9 to TRBJ2-1; 15 nucleotides align to TRBD2. The CDR3 is 18 residues long. The germline V gene has CDR1 SGDLS and CDR2 YYNGEE. After removal of 3 bases from V and 5 bases from J, the junction contained 9 bases not matched to a gene. The CDR3 nucleotides read TGTGCCAGCAGCGGTGGACTAGCGGGGGGGTTAATGGACAATGAGCAGTTCTTC. It specifies CASSGGLAGGLMDNEQFF.

The chain links TRBV24-1 to TRBJ2-3; maybe TRBD1 (6 bases). The ends were cut back, 6 bases at V and 3 bases at J, with 9 bases in the middle. From germline, CDR1 is KGHDR and CDR2 SFDVKD. This CDR3 spans 13 amino acids. The CDR3 region is CATSQQGTDTQYF. The CDR3 DNA reads TGTGCCACCAGTCAGCAGGGGACAGATACGCAGTATTTT.

The genes are TRBV10-3 and TRBJ1-4, with D uncertain. V gave up 4 bases and J gave up 3 bases, with 6 bases separating them. Germline CDR1 reads ENHRY; CDR2 reads SYGVKD. The CDR3 runs 13 residues. The CDR3 sequence: CAISGSANEKLFF. In DNA, the CDR3 is TGTGCCATCAGTGGCAGCGCTAATGAAAAACTGTTTTTT.

J is TRBJ1-2 and V is TRBV27; no definite D call. V lost 4 bases, J lost 7 bases, and 16 bases lay in between. Germline-derived CDR1 and CDR2 are MNHEY and SMNVEV (reference sequence). The length of the CDR3 is 14 residues. CDR3 protein: CASSSGVVRSGYTF. DNA for the CDR3: TGTGCCAGCAGTTCAGGTGTGGTTCGTAGTGGCTACACCTTC.

This clone was seen only a few times. The V call is TRBV7-9, the J call TRBJ2-1; 13 positions match TRBD2. CDR3 size: 18 residues. V was pared by 4 bases and J by 5 bases, with 11 bases of the junction left unmatched. Germline lookup yields CDR1 SEHNR and CDR2 FQNEAQ (reference sequence). CDR3 coding DNA: TGTGCCAGCAGCTCCCCGGGACTAGCGGGGTTTCTCGACAATGAGCAGTTCTTC. Amino acid sequence: CASSSPGLAGFLDNEQFF.

This sequence joins TRBV4-1 and TRBJ2-7, with 13 bases that match TRBD2. This CDR3 contains 16 residues. V lost 2 bases and J lost 6; bases outside the gene matches: 7. Germline CDR1 and CDR2: MGHRA and YSYEKL. The CDR3 bases are TGCGCCAGCAGCCAACAAACTAGCGGGGGGGCGTTCGAGCAGTACTTC. Translating it yields CASSQQTSGGAFEQYF.

The chain is built from TRBV7-9 and TRBJ2-3; maybe TRBD2 (6 bases). The germline CDR1 and CDR2 sequences are SEHNR and FQNEAQ (reference sequence). The V gene lost 5 bases and the J gene lost 8 bases, with 17 bases spanning the gap. This CDR3 region has 14 residues. Here the CDR3 reads CASSLGRPGVTQYF. The DNA of the CDR3 is TGTGCCAGCAGCCTCGGCCGTCCGGGGGTTACGCAGTATTTT.

The J gene is TRBJ2-1, the V gene TRBV21-1; TRBD2, as called in the table, went unchecked against the DNA. TRBV21-1 is listed as a pseudogene. The CDR3 is 18 amino acids. The CDR3 region is CASSKEGGPMSSYNEQFF. The CDR3 DNA reads as TGTGCCAGCAGCAAAGAGGGGGGGCCTATGAGCTCCTACAATGAGCAGTTCTTC.

CDR3 in amino acids: CAPTGDNQPQHF. The CDR3 DNA reads TGTGCTCCGACAGGGGACAATCAGCCCCAGCATTTT. This chain connects TRBV24-1 to TRBJ1-5, with 8 positions matching TRBD1. CDR1 is KGHDR, CDR2 SFDVKD, per germline. The CDR3 length is 12 residues.

V is TRBV19 and J is TRBJ2-1; TRBD1 might be the D (6 bases). The germline gives CDR1 LNHDA, CDR2 SQIVND (reference sequence). Trimming took 3 bases from V and 8 from J, leaving 14 bases between them. CDR3 length: 14 residues. The CDR3 spells CASSIRGWGDEQFF. The CDR3 nucleotides are TGTGCCAGTAGTATCAGGGGCTGGGGCGATGAGCAGTTCTTC. The full variable domain, rest sourced from reference TRBV19 and TRBJ2-1, is DGGITQSPKYLFRKEGQNVTLSCEQNLNHDAMYWYRQDPGQGLRLIYYSQIVNDFQKGDIAEGYSVSREKKESFPLTVTSAQKNPTAFYLCASSIRGWGDEQFFGPGTRLTVL.

This clone has a handful of counts. This rearrangement joins TRBV19 to TRBJ2-4, with TRBD1 identical over 9 bases. CDR3 length equals 16 residues. The V segment lost 3 bases and the J segment 8 bases; nucleotides outside the gene matches: 11. Germline values: CDR1 LNHDA, CDR2 SQIVND (reference sequence). In DNA, the CDR3 is TGTGCCAGTAGTATCGATGCCCCGGGACAGGGAGACATTCAGTACTTC. This sequence encodes CASSIDAPGQGDIQYF.

The rearrangement uses TRBV4-2 and TRBJ2-3, with D maybe TRBD1 (6 bases). Between the trimmed V and J ends, which lost 0 bases and 4 bases, there was a span of 11 bases. The CDR3 contains 15 residues. CDR1 and CDR2 from the germline V gene are LGHNA and YNFKEQ. The CDR3 loop is CASSQDRGASDTQYF. CDR3 bases: TGTGCCAGCAGCCAAGACAGGGGCGCATCAGATACGCAGTATTTT.

This clone occurred a few times. The V gene is TRBV19, the J gene TRBJ2-7; TRBD1 matches 8 bases. The CDR3 loop spans 15 amino acids. Looked up from germline, CDR1 is LNHDA and CDR2 is SQIVND (reference sequence). Losses at the gene ends were 3 bases for V and 3 bases for J; bases not matched to a gene: 7. In nucleotides, the CDR3 is TGTGCCAGTAGTATGGATGCAGGGGGCCGCTACGAGCAGTACTTC. Protein: CASSMDAGGRYEQYF.

This chain joins TRBV28 and TRBJ1-1; D may be TRBD1 (5 bases). V was cut by 2 bases and J by 0 bases, with 10 bases left in between. The CDR3 contains 15 residues. In germline, CDR1 is MDHEN, CDR2 SYDVKM. In DNA, the CDR3 is TGTGCCAGCAGTTTACGTGGGGGGATGAACACTGAAGCTTTCTTT. Protein sequence: CASSLRGGMNTEAFF. Supplemented by reference TRBV28 and TRBJ1-1, the full variable domain reads DVKVTQSSRYLVKRTGEKVFLECVQDMDHENMFWYRQDPGLGLRLIYFSYDVKMKEKGDIPEGYSVSREKKERFSLILESASTNQTSMYLCASSLRGGMNTEAFFGQGTRLTVV.

V is TRBV5-6 and J is TRBJ2-7; 7 bases agree with TRBD1. Trimming took 5 bases from V and 2 from J; bases not matched to a gene: 7. Germline values: CDR1 SGHDT, CDR2 YYEEEE. The CDR3 has 14 residues. The chain's CDR3 is CASRARDSTYEQYF. CDR3 sequence (DNA): TGTGCCAGCAGGGCCCGGGACAGTACCTACGAGCAGTACTTC.

This chain links TRBV11-3 with TRBJ1-2; a weak D match, TRBD1 (6 bases). This CDR3 has 15 amino acids. CDR1 is SGHNT, CDR2 YENEEA, per germline. V was pared by 7 bases and J by 10 bases, with 25 bases between. The CDR3 sequence is CASNIEDRYIGPYTF. In DNA form, the CDR3 reads TGTGCCAGCAACATAGAGGACAGATATATAGGTCCCTACACCTTC.

V is TRBV5-4 and J is TRBJ2-5, with 9 bases identical to TRBD1. The ends lost 4 bases at V and 2 bases at J; junction bases unmatched: 0. Germline assignment: CDR1 SGHNT and CDR2 YYREEE (reference sequence). This CDR3 region has 13 residues. DNA of the CDR3: TGTGCCAGCAGCGGACAGGGGCAAGAGACCCAGTACTTC. It specifies CASSGQGQETQYF.

The chain carries TRBV18 and TRBJ1-1; 8 positions agree with TRBD1. Germline V gene sequence: CDR1 KGHSH, CDR2 LQKENI. CDR3 size: 15 residues. After removal of 2 bases from V and 11 bases from J, the junction contained 13 bases not matched to a gene. The CDR3 is CASSPSTGDGSLAFF. The CDR3 nucleotides read TGTGCCAGCTCACCATCGACAGGGGACGGTTCGTTGGCTTTCTTT.

This sequence joins TRBV7-6 and TRBJ1-4; D ambiguous. CDR1 and CDR2 (germline): SGHVS, FNYEAQ. This CDR3 contains 15 residues. V lost 1 base and J 3 bases, leaving 9 bases between the germline ends. The DNA of the CDR3 is TGTGCCAGCAGCTTAGGACAAATCCCTAATGAAAAACTGTTTTTT. Translated: CASSLGQIPNEKLFF.

The J gene is TRBJ1-1, the V gene TRBV6-5; 7 bases agree with TRBD1. Germline CDR1 and CDR2: MNHEY and SVGAGI. This CDR3 is built from 13 residues. Unmatched junction bases numbered 8, after V lost 5 bases and J lost 8 bases. The chain's CDR3 is CASSRGHREEAFF. CDR3 DNA sequence: TGTGCCAGCAGTAGGGGGCACAGGGAAGAAGCTTTCTTT.

The J gene is TRBJ1-2, the V gene TRBV28; 12 bases are shared with TRBD1. V trimming: 5 bases; J trimming: 8 bases; junction bases outside the gene matches: 3. This CDR3 contains 13 residues. CDR1 is MDHEN and CDR2 is SYDVKM in the germline V gene. CDR3 loop: CASSRDRGRGYTF. Written as DNA, the CDR3 is TGTGCCAGCAGTCGGGACAGGGGGCGCGGCTACACCTTC.